This entry lists 25 T cell receptor beta chains sequenced from one sample in a study of shared clonotypes between healthy human individuals (dated by TCRdb to 2018 to 2021). CD8 naive samples were obtained by positive selection for CCR7 among CD45RO-negative cells, yielding a CD45RA+CCR7+ population from which TemRA cells were excluded. The receptor library was made with the immunoSEQ multiplex PCR assay. What TCRdb holds here is the immuneACCESS table cut down to in-frame rearrangements. Part of the clones is not present; checked against another copy, under half of the missing clones reflect an unresolved V gene, and the others are unexplained. Across this sample there are roughly 550,000 clones, with nearly 97% seen only once. About 0.11% of the sample rests with the top ten. The sample consisted of naive CD8+ T cells sorted from blood. The cell subset or site tag for this specimen amounts to: CD45RA+CCR7+. The receptors were sampled from a young woman in good health.

This chain connects TRBV27 to TRBJ1-1, with D perhaps matching TRBD1 (5 bases). The V end was cut by 8 bases, the J end by 5 bases, with 9 bases between. Looked up from germline, CDR1 is MNHEY and CDR2 is SMNVEV (reference sequence). The CDR3 is 11 residues long. In DNA form, the CDR3 reads TGTGCCAGCGGTCGGGGGACTGAAGCTTTCTTT. This translates into CASGRGTEAFF.

The chain couples TRBV30 to TRBJ1-1; possibly TRBD1 for D (5 bases). CDR1 and CDR2 (germline): GTSNPN, SVGIG (reference sequence). Between the trimmed V and J ends, which lost 2 bases and 5 bases, there was a span of 18 bases. The length of the CDR3 is 15 residues. CDR3 loop: CAWSPPLTGQTEAFF. DNA of the CDR3: TGTGCCTGGAGTCCCCCCCTCACGGGGCAAACTGAAGCTTTCTTT.

This chain connects TRBV7-3 to TRBJ2-3; D ambiguous. There are 13 residues in the CDR3. The germline CDR1 and CDR2 sequences are SGHTA and FQGTGA. V was pared by 4 bases and J by 4 bases, with 9 bases between. The CDR3 nucleotides are TGTGCCAGCAGCTCACCGTTAGCAGATACGCAGTATTTT. Translation: CASSSPLADTQYF. Filled out from reference TRBV7-3 and TRBJ2-3, the complete variable domain reads GAGVSQTPSNKVTEKGKYVELRCDPISGHTALYWYRQSLGQGPEFLIYFQGTGAADDSGLPNDRFFAVRPEGSVSTLKIQRTERGDSAVYLCASSSPLADTQYFGPGTRLTVL.

This chain links TRBV15 with TRBJ2-7; 12 bases map to TRBD2. The ends lost 2 bases at V and 3 bases at J; junction bases unmatched: 14. Germline V CDR1 and CDR2: LNHNV, YYDKDF (reference sequence). The CDR3 spans 19 residues. CDR3: CATSRPPGLAGMSSYEQYF. Written as DNA, the CDR3 is TGTGCCACCAGCAGACCGCCGGGACTAGCGGGTATGTCGAGCTACGAGCAGTACTTC.

The chain combines TRBV10-2 with TRBJ2-7; 9 bases map to TRBD2. V dropped 3 bases and J dropped 1; count of bases not matched to a gene: 1. The length of the CDR3 is 14 residues. Germline V lookup: CDR1 WSHSY, CDR2 SAAADI. CDR3 amino acids: CASSDLAGSYEQYF. CDR3 in DNA: TGCGCCAGCAGTGACCTAGCGGGGTCCTACGAGCAGTACTTC.

Concerning this clone itself: Within the sample, other DNA sequences also encode this same CDR3. V usage is TRBV11-2 and J usage is TRBJ2-1; perhaps D is TRBD1 or TRBD2 (5 bases each). The CDR3 runs to 14 residues. V was cut by 1 base and J by 2 bases, with 6 bases left in between. CDR1 is SGHAT and CDR2 is FQNNGV in the germline V gene. The CDR3 reads CASSLGGTYNEQFF. The CDR3 bases are TGTGCCAGCAGCTTAGGGGGGACCTACAATGAGCAGTTCTTC.

The chain joins TRBV29-1 to TRBJ2-5, with D unresolved. The CDR3 spans 12 residues. V shed 1 base and J shed 3 bases, with 6 bases lying between them. CDR1 is SQVTM and CDR2 is ANQGSEA in the germline V gene. The CDR3 sequence is CSVEGNEETQYF. In DNA, the CDR3 is TGCAGCGTTGAAGGGAATGAAGAGACCCAGTACTTC.

Details on this clone: Other nucleotide sequences in the sample specify the same CDR3. The genes are TRBV6-5 and TRBJ2-7, with 13 bases that match TRBD2. The CDR3 covers 15 residues. Germline V lookup: CDR1 MNHEY, CDR2 SVGAGI. With 6 bases clipped from V and 3 bases from J, the junction kept 5 bases outside the gene matches. CDR3 protein: CASSKGLAGVYEQYF. CDR3 nucleotide sequence: TGTGCCAGCAGCAAAGGACTAGCGGGAGTCTACGAGCAGTACTTC.

This rearrangement joins TRBV7-6 to TRBJ2-2; 7 bases align to TRBD1. With V trimmed by 4 bases and J by 5 bases, 4 bases remained unmatched. The CDR3 length is 14 residues. Germline V CDR1 and CDR2: SGHVS, FNYEAQ. CDR3 amino acids: CASSSGTATGELFF. The CDR3 nucleotides read TGTGCCAGCAGCTCCGGGACAGCGACCGGGGAGCTGTTTTTT.

The chain links TRBV13 to TRBJ2-5, with 7 bases identical to TRBD2. V shed 5 bases and J 5 bases; nucleotides not matched to a gene: 14. CDR3 size: 16 residues. CDR1 is PRHDT, CDR2 FYEKMQ, per germline (reference sequence). Written as DNA, the CDR3 is TGTGCCAGCAGCGCCACCCTAGCGGAGCGGTTGGAGACCCAGTACTTC. Translating it yields CASSATLAERLETQYF.

This clone appeared a single time. The chain links TRBV27 to TRBJ2-1; possibly TRBD1 or TRBD2 for D (5 bases each). Trimming left V 6 bases short and J 14 bases short, with 26 bases between. Germline V CDR1 and CDR2: MNHEY, SMNVEV (reference sequence). The CDR3 spans 15 residues. CDR3 residues: CASSPAPGTNPGKFF. The CDR3 DNA reads as TGTGCCAGCAGCCCTGCACCCGGGACCAACCCAGGCAAGTTCTTC.

The gene calls are TRBV27 and TRBJ1-1; perhaps TRBD1 as D (6 bases). The CDR3 sequence is 14 residues long. V was pared by 6 bases and J by 0 bases, with 11 bases between. Germline assignment: CDR1 MNHEY and CDR2 SMNVEV (reference sequence). The CDR3 DNA reads as TGTGCCAGCAGCATAGGGGGTCTGAACACTGAAGCTTTCTTT. It encodes CASSIGGLNTEAFF.

This clone appeared a few times. The chain recombines TRBV29-1 with TRBJ1-2, with no clear D. The CDR3 contains 11 residues. The V end was cut by 4 bases, the J end by 8 bases, with 11 bases between. CDR1 and CDR2 (germline): SQVTM, ANQGSEA. As DNA, the CDR3 is TGCAGCGTTGCTAGCCTCAAAGGCTACACCTTC. Translating gives CSVASLKGYTF. The full variable domain, its missing parts supplied by reference TRBV29-1 and TRBJ1-2, is SAVISQKPSRDICQRGTSLTIQCQVDSQVTMMFWYRQQPGQSLTLIATANQGSEATYESGFVIDKFPISRPNLTFSTLTVSNMSPEDSSIYLCSVASLKGYTFGSGTRLTVV.

The CDR3, as DNA: TGTGCCAGCAGTTTGAGCGGCATCTTGCGAAACACCGGGGAGCTGTTTTTT. It codes for CASSLSGILRNTGELFF. V gene TRBV28 combines with J gene TRBJ2-2; TRBD2 is a possible D gene (5 bases). Germline assignment: CDR1 MDHEN and CDR2 SYDVKM. Between the trimmed V and J ends, which lost 3 bases and 2 bases, there was a span of 16 bases. The CDR3 totals 17 residues.

The V gene is TRBV19, the J gene TRBJ2-7; the match to TRBD1 covers 10 bases. There are 16 residues in the CDR3. Unmatched junction bases numbered 10, after V lost 3 bases and J lost 5 bases. From germline, CDR1 is LNHDA and CDR2 SQIVND (reference sequence). The CDR3 here is CASSILPGQGFNEQYF. The CDR3 DNA follows: TGTGCCAGTAGTATTCTACCGGGACAGGGGTTCAACGAGCAGTACTTC.

This chain joins TRBV2 and TRBJ2-3; TRBD1 is a possible D gene (5 bases). CDR3 length equals 12 residues. Deletions cut 10 bases from V and 3 bases from J, with 11 bases between. Germline assignment: CDR1 SNHLY and CDR2 FYNNEI. The CDR3 bases are TGTGCCACATATACAGGAACAGATACGCAGTATTTT. This codes for CATYTGTDTQYF.

This clone occurred once. This chain uses TRBV6-5 with TRBJ2-7, with D perhaps matching TRBD1 (6 bases). With 0 bases removed from V and 4 bases from J, the gap between germline ends came to 16 bases. The CDR3 spans 16 residues. Germline V gene data show CDR1 as MNHEY and CDR2 as SVGAGI. CDR3 amino acids: CASSYSTGKIRYEQYF. The CDR3 DNA reads as TGTGCCAGCAGTTACTCTACAGGGAAGATCAGGTACGAGCAGTACTTC.

The rearrangement joins TRBV2 to TRBJ2-3; D is unclear. Germline V gene sequence: CDR1 SNHLY, CDR2 FYNNEI. Trimming took off 5 bases at V and 7 bases at J, with 19 bases between the two ends. The length of the CDR3 is 15 residues. CDR3 region: CASSFSATSVYTQYF. The CDR3 DNA reads TGTGCCAGCAGTTTTAGTGCAACTTCGGTTTATACGCAGTATTTT.

This chain connects TRBV19 to TRBJ1-5; D is uncertain. Trimming pared 11 bases from V and 5 bases from J, leaving 16 bases between. Germline loops: CDR1 LNHDA, CDR2 SQIVND (reference sequence). The CDR3 has 13 amino acids. The CDR3 DNA reads as TGTGCCGAACGGATTACCGGACATCAGCCCCAGCATTTT. Residues: CAERITGHQPQHF.

In its sample, this clone was seen a few times. The chain carries TRBV11-2 and TRBJ2-7; D ambiguous. The V gene's germline CDR1 is SGHAT and CDR2 FQNNGV. The CDR3 contains 12 residues. The V end lost 5 bases, the J end lost 4 bases, and 9 bases lay between the germline ends. CDR3 in DNA: TGTGCCAGCAGCCAACTGGGGTACGAGCAGTACTTC. Translated: CASSQLGYEQYF. The variable domain in full, with the rest retrieved from reference TRBV11-2 and TRBJ2-7, is EAGVAQSPRYKIIEKRQSVAFWCNPISGHATLYWYQQILGQGPKLLIQFQNNGVVDDSQLPKDRFSAERLKGVDSTLKIQPAKLEDSAVYLCASSQLGYEQYFGPGTRLTVT.

The chain has TRBV7-6 and TRBJ2-7; a possible D gene is TRBD2 (6 bases). The germline CDR1 and CDR2 sequences are SGHVS and FNYEAQ. Trimming removed 1 base from V and 2 bases from J, with 9 bases in between. The CDR3 consists of 14 residues. CDR3: CASSLGLVAYEQYF. The CDR3 region has the DNA TGTGCCAGCAGCTTAGGACTAGTCGCCTACGAGCAGTACTTC.

A word on this clone: The sample holds other DNA sequences that translate to the same CDR3. This chain uses TRBV7-9 with TRBJ2-7; no definite D call. CDR1 is SEHNR and CDR2 is FQNEAQ in the germline V gene (reference sequence). The germline V and J ends were trimmed by 2 bases and 5 bases, with 7 bases remaining between them. This CDR3 is built from 12 residues. CDR3 nucleotide sequence: TGTGCCAGCAGCTTACTAGGAAACGAGCAGTACTTC. This gives the protein CASSLLGNEQYF.

This clone was observed once. The CDR3 loop is CASRGRTQETQYF. The CDR3 coding sequence is TGTGCCAGCAGGGGACGCACCCAAGAGACCCAGTACTTC. The chain joins TRBV6-1 to TRBJ2-5; perhaps D is TRBD1 or TRBD2 (5 bases each). With 6 bases removed from V and 1 base from J, the gap between germline ends came to 9 bases. Germline-derived CDR1 and CDR2 are MNHNS and SASEGT. The length of the CDR3 is 13 residues.

The chain combines TRBV5-4 with TRBJ2-1; possible D gene TRBD2, 6 bases. Germline CDR1 reads SGHNT; CDR2 reads YYREEE (reference sequence). The length of the CDR3 is 15 residues. The V and J ends lost 3 bases and 6 bases respectively, with 16 bases between them. CDR3 sequence: CASSSLSGAPNEQFF. CDR3 nucleotide sequence: TGTGCCAGCAGCTCTTTATCGGGAGCCCCCAATGAGCAGTTCTTC.

The V call is TRBV30, the J call TRBJ1-1; D not resolved. V lost 0 bases and J 7 bases, leaving 12 bases between the germline ends. This CDR3 is built from 13 residues. From germline, CDR1 is GTSNPN and CDR2 SVGIG (reference sequence). The CDR3 sequence: CAWSVRISFEAFF. The CDR3, as DNA: TGTGCCTGGAGTGTACGAATTAGTTTTGAAGCTTTCTTT. Together with reference TRBV30 and TRBJ1-1, the CDR3 gives the full variable domain: SQTIHQWPATLVQPVGSPLSLECTVEGTSNPNLYWYRQAAGRGLQLLFYSVGIGQISSEVPQNLSASRPQDRQFILSSKKLLLSDSGFYLCAWSVRISFEAFFGQGTRLTVV.